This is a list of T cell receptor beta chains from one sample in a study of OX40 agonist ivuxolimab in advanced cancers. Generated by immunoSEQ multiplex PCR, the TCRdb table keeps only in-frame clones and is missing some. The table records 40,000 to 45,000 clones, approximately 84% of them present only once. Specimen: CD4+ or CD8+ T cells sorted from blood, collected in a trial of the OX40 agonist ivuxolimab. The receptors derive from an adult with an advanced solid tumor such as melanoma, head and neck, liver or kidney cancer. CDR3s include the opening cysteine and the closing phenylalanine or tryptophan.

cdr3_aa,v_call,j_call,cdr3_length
CASSVLWGGGNTEAFF,TRBV5-6,TRBJ1-1,16
CASSLARGLRVMNTEAFF,TRBV5-6,TRBJ1-1,18
CASSRDRATEAFF,TRBV18,TRBJ1-1,13
CASSTDRYTEAFF,TRBV6-5,TRBJ1-1,13
CASSSGTLTDTQYF,TRBV5-1,TRBJ2-3,14
CASSNNGELFF,TRBV7-2,TRBJ2-2,11
CASSYGLAGVEGGEQFF,TRBV9,TRBJ2-1,17
CASSSEGNTIYF,TRBV7-9,TRBJ1-3,12
CAWEAVAKNIQYF,TRBV30,TRBJ2-4,13
CASSESTDTQYF,TRBV18,TRBJ2-3,12
CAWSVGLAGAEELFF,TRBV30,TRBJ2-2,15
CASSSGRNRVSDTQYF,TRBV5-1,TRBJ2-3,16
CAISGGTYEQYF,TRBV10-3,TRBJ2-7,12
CATSSIFRTQTQYF,TRBV11-2,TRBJ2-5,14
CASSLVPGQGYSYNEQFF,TRBV5-1,TRBJ2-1,18
CASSLRGQPQHF,TRBV28,TRBJ1-5,12
CASSGNSGTGGEQFF,TRBV2,TRBJ2-1,15
CASSRNPPTGDYGYTF,TRBV27,TRBJ1-2,16
CSAGQGMGTEAFF,TRBV29-1,TRBJ1-1,13
CASSFADGSRGGYTF,TRBV5-5,TRBJ1-2,15
CASSPPRRESSYEQYF,TRBV7-9,TRBJ2-7,16
CASLGTSWGLGPTF,TRBV2,TRBJ1-2,14
CAGSGANVLTF,TRBV5-4,TRBJ2-6,11
CASSQVRASASSGANVLTF,TRBV4-3,TRBJ2-6,19
CATLRLTKEAFF,TRBV28,TRBJ1-1,12
CASSFMGGRKNEQFF,TRBV7-8,TRBJ2-1,15
CASRDRIGEQYF,TRBV6-6,TRBJ2-7,12
CASSSLAGGNNEQFF,TRBV7-6,TRBJ2-1,15
CASSSLTGFRHYEQYF,TRBV7-2,TRBJ2-7,16
CASSLRPGSYDTGELFF,TRBV5-1,TRBJ2-2,17
CASSFSMTGYEQYF,TRBV19,TRBJ2-7,14
CASSELNINTIYF,TRBV10-2,TRBJ1-3,13
CASSFGQGSYGYTF,TRBV28,TRBJ1-2,14
CAWSRGGKMNTEAFF,TRBV30,TRBJ1-1,15
CAVKAGSQGTYEQYF,TRBV10-3,TRBJ2-7,15